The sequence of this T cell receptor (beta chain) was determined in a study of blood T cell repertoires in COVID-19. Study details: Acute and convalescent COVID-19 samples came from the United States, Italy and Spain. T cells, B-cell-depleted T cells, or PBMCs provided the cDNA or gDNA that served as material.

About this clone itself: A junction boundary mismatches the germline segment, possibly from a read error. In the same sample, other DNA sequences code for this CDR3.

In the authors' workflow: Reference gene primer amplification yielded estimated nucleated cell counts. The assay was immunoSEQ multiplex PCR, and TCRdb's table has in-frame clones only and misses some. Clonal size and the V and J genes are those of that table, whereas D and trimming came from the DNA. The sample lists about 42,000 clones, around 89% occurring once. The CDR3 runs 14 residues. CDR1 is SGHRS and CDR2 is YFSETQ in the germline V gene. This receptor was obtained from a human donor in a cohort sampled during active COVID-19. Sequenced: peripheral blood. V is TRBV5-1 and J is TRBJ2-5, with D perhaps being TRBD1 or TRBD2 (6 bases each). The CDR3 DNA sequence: TGCGCCAGCAGTTTGGACAGCCGGGGGGAGACCCAGTACTTC. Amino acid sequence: CASSLDSRGETQYF.